The clone carrying this T cell receptor (beta chain) was seen many times. This specimen comes from a study of T-cell reconstitution after alpha-beta-depleted transplantation in children. Preparation of the TCRbeta library involved a method that used unique molecular identifiers. In TCRdb, the PCR reads were re-called with MiXCR into one record per CDR3 protein. The table records 75,000 to 100,000 distinct CDR3 sequences, roughly 8.4% of them present only once. V was pared by 5 bases and J by 6 bases, with 14 bases between. Germline CDR1 is LNHNV and CDR2 is YYDKDF (reference sequence). The CDR3 contains 14 residues.

The sample in question was PBMCs from the stem cell graft donor, obtained from the stem cell graft. V and J are TRBV15 and TRBJ2-1; tentative D call: TRBD2 (6 bases). This clonotype was obtained from a human donor who donated a stem cell graft to a child with congenital amegakaryocytic thrombocytopenia. The CDR3 reads CATSQIRTINEQFF. The CDR3 DNA is TGTGCCACCAGCCAGATCCGGACTATCAATGAGCAGTTCTTC. Full variable domain (rest looked up from reference TRBV15 and TRBJ2-1): DAMVIQNPRYQVTQFGKPVTLSCSQTLNHNVMYWYQQKSSQAPKLLFHYYDKDFNNEADTPDNFQSRRPNTSFCFLDIRSPGLGDTAMYLCATSQIRTINEQFFGPGTRLTVL.